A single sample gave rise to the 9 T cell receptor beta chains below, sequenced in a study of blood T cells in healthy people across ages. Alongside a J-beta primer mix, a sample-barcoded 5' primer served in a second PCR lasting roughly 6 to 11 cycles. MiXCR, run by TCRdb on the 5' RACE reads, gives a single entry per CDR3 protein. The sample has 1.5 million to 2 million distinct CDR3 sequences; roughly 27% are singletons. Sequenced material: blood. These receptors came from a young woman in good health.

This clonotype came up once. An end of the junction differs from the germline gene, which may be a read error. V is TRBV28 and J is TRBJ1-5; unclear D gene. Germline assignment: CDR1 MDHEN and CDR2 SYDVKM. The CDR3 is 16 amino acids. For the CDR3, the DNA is TGTGCCAGCAGCTTATCATCGGAATGGAGCAATCAGCCCCAGCATTTT. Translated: CASSLSSEWSNQPQHF.

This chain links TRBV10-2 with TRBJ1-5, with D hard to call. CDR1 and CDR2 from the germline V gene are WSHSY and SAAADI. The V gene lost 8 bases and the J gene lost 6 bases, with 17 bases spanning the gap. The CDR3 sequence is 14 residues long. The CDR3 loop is CASCVAVLGQPQHF. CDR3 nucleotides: TGCGCCAGCTGTGTTGCGGTCCTGGGTCAGCCCCAGCATTTT.

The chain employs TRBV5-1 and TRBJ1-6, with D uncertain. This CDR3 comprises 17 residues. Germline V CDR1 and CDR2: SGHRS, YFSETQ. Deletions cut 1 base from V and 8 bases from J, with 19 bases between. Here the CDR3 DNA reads TGCGCCAGCAGCTTGTCGTCAGACGGCGGGTTTTATTCACCCCTCCACTTT. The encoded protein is CASSLSSDGGFYSPLHF. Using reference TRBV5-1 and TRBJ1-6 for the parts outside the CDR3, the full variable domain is KAGVTQTPRYLIKTRGQQVTLSCSPISGHRSVSWYQQTPGQGLQFLFEYFSETQRNKGNFPGRFSGRQFSNSRSEMNVSTLELGDSALYLCASSLSSDGGFYSPLHFGNGTRLTVT.

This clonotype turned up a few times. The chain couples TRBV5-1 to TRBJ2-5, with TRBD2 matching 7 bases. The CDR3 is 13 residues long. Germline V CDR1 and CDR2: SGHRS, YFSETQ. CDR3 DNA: TGCGGAGCGGGACGAGGGCCCTCGGAGACCCAGTACTTC. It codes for CGAGRGPSETQYF.

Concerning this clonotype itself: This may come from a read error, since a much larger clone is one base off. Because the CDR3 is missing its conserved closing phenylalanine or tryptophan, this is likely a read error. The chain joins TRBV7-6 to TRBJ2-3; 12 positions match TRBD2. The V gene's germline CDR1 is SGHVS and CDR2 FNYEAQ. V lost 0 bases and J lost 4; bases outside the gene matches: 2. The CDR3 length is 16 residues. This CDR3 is CASSLATSGGADTQYL. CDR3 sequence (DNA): TGTGCCAGCAGCTTAGCGACTAGCGGGGGTGCAGATACGCAGTATTTG.

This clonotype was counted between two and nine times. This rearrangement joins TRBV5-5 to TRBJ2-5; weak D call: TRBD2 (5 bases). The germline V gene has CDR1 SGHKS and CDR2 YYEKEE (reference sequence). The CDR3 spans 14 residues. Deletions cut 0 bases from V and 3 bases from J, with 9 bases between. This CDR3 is CASSLGLFEETQYF. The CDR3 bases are TGTGCCAGCAGCTTGGGACTATTCGAAGAGACCCAGTACTTC.

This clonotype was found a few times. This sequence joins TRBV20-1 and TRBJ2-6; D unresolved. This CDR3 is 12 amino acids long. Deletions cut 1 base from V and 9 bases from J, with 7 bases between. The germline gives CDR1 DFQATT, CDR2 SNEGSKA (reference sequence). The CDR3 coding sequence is TGCAGTGCTAGAGCTAGTGGCAACGTCCTGACTTTC. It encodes CSARASGNVLTF.

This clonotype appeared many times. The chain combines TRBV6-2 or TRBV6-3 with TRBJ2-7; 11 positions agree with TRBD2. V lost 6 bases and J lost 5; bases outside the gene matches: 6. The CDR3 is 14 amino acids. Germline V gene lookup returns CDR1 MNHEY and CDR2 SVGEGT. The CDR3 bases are TGTGCCAGCAGGCGTCCGGGACTAGCGGACGAGCAGTACTTC. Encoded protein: CASRRPGLADEQYF.

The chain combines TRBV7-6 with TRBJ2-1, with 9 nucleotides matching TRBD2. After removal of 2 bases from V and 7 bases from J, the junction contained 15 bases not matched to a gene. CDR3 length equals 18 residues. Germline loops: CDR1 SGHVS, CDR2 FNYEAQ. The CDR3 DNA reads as TGTGCCAGCAGCTTATCTCGGCGGGGGACTAGCTCTGAAAATGAGCAGTTCTTC. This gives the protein CASSLSRRGTSSENEQFF.